These 2 T cell receptor beta chains share one sample of origin, sequenced in a study of blood T cell repertoires in COVID-19. Data came from immunoSEQ multiplex PCR; TCRdb stores just in-frame clones and leaves some out. The sample consists of tens of thousands of clones, 85% to 90% of them appearing once. Input material: peripheral blood. These receptors originate from a human donor with active COVID-19. The donor label of this sample is uncertain.

The V and J genes are TRBV4-2 and TRBJ2-2; D call uncertain. The CDR3 runs to 17 residues. Between the trimmed V and J ends, which lost 0 bases and 0 bases, there was a span of 11 bases. The germline V gene encodes CDR1 LGHNA and CDR2 YNFKEQ. CDR3 sequence reads: CASSQDHTPSNTGELFF. CDR3 nucleotides: TGTGCCAGCAGCCAAGATCACACACCATCGAACACCGGGGAGCTGTTTTTT.

The rearrangement uses TRBV5-1 and TRBJ2-4; D possibly corresponds to TRBD2 (5 bases). Between the trimmed V and J ends, which lost 0 bases and 7 bases, there was a span of 11 bases. Germline V gene data show CDR1 as SGHRS and CDR2 as YFSETQ. The CDR3 totals 14 residues. The CDR3 nucleotides read TGCGCCAGCAGCTTGGAGGCTAGCAGCAACATTCAGTACTTC. Amino acids: CASSLEASSNIQYF.